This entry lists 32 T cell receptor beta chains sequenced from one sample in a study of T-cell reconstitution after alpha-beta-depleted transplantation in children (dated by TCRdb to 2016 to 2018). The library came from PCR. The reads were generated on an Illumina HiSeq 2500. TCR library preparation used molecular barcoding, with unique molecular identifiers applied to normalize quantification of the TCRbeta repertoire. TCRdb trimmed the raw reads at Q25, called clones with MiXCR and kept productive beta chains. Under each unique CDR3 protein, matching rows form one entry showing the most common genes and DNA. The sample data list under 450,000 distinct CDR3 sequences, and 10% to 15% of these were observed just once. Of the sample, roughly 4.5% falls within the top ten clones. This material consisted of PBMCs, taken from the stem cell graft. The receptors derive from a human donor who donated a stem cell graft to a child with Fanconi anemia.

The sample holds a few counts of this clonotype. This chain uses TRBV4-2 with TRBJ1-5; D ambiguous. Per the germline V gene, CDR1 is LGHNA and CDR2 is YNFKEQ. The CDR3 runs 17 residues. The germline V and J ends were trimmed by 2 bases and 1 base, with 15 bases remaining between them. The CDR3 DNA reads TGTGCCAGCAGCCAAAAACAATTGGGGTCGAGCAATCAGCCCCAGCATTTT. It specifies CASSQKQLGSSNQPQHF.

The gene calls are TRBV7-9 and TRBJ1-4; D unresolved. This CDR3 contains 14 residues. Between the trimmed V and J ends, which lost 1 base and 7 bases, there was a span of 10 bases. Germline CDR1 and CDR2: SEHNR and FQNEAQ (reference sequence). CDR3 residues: CASSLGIRAEKLFF. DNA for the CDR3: TGTGCCAGCAGCTTAGGGATACGGGCTGAAAAACTGTTTTTT.

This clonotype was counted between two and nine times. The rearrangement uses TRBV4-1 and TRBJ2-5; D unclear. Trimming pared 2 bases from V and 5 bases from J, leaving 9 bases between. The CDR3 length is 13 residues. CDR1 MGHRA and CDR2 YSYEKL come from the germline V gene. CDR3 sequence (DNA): TGCGCCAGCAGCCAACTAGACATGGAGACCCAGTACTTC. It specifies CASSQLDMETQYF.

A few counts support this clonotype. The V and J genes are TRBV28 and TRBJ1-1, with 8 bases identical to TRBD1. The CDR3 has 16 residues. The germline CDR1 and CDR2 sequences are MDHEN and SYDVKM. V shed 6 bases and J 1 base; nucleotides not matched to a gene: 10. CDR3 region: CASSSSPGQENTEAFF. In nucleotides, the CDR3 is TGTGCCAGCAGCTCGAGTCCGGGACAGGAGAACACTGAAGCTTTCTTT.

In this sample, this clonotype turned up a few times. Written as DNA, the CDR3 is TGTGCCAGCAGCCCAAGCCAAGTCTATGGCTACACCTTC. It specifies CASSPSQVYGYTF. The chain is built from TRBV7-2 and TRBJ1-2; D remains ambiguous. V lost 5 bases and J 4 bases, leaving 11 bases between the germline ends. The CDR3 loop spans 13 amino acids. From germline, CDR1 is SGHTA and CDR2 FQGNSA.

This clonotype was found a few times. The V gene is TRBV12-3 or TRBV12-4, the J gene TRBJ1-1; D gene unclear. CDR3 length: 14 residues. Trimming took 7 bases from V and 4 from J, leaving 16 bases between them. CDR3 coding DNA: TGTGCCAGCACCATCAGGTCTAGGCTCACTGAAGCTTTCTTT. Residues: CASTIRSRLTEAFF.

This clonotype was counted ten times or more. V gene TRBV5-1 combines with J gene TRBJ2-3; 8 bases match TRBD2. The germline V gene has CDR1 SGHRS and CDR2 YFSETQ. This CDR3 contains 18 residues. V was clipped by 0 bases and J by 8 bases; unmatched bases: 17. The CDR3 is CASSLEASSGSPRGTQYF. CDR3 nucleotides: TGCGCCAGCAGCTTGGAAGCTTCTAGCGGGTCCCCTCGCGGTACGCAGTATTTT.

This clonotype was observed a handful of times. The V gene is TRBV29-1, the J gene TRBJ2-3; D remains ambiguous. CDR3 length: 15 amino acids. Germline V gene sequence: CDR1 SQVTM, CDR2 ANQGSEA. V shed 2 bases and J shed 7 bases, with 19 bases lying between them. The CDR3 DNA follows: TGCAGCGTTGAATTAGTGTCTACTTCCAGAAATACGCAGTATTTT. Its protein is CSVELVSTSRNTQYF.

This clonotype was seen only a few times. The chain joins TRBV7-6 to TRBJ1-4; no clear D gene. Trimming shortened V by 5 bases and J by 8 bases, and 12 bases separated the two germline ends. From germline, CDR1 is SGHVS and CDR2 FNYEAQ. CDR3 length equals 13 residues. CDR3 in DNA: TGTGCCAGCAGCCCCCTCCCGGGAGAAAAACTGTTTTTT. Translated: CASSPLPGEKLFF.

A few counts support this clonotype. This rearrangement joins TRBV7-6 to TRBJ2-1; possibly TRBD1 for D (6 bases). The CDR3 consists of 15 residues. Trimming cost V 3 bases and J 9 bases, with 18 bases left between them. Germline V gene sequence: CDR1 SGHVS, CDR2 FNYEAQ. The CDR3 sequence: CASSFGQGPGSEQFF. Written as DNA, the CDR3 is TGTGCCAGCAGCTTTGGTCAGGGGCCTGGCAGTGAGCAGTTCTTC.

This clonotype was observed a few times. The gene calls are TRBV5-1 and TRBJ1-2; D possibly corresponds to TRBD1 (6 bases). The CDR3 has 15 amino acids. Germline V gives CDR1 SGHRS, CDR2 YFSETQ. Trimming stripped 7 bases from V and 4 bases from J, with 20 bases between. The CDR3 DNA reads TGCGCCAGCTCCAATGAAGGGGGACTGCTCTATGGCTACACCTTC. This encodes CASSNEGGLLYGYTF.

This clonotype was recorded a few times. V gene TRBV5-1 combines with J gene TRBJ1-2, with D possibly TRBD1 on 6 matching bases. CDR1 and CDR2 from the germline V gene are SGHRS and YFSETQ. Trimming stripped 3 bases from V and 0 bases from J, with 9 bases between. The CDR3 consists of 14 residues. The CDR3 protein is CASSSTGTNYGYTF. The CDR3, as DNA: TGCGCCAGCAGCTCGACAGGAACTAACTATGGCTACACCTTC.

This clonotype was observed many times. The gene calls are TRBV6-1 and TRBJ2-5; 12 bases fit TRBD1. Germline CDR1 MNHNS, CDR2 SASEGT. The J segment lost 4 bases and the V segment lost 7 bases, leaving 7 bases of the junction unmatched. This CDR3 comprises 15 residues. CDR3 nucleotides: TGTGCCAGCACCACCGGGACAGGGGGCGTAGAGACCCAGTACTTC. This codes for CASTTGTGGVETQYF.

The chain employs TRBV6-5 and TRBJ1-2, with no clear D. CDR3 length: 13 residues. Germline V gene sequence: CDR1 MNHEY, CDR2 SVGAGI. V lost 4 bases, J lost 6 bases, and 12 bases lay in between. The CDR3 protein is CASSFRMGNGYTF. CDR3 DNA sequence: TGTGCCAGCAGTTTTCGGATGGGGAATGGCTACACCTTC.

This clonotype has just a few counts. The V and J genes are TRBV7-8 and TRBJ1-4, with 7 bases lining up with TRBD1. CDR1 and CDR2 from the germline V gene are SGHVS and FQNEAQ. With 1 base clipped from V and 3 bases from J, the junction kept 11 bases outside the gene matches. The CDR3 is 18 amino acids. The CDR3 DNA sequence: TGTGCCAGCAGCTTAGTCGTAACAGGGGACGCGTCTAATGAAAAACTGTTTTTT. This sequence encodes CASSLVVTGDASNEKLFF.

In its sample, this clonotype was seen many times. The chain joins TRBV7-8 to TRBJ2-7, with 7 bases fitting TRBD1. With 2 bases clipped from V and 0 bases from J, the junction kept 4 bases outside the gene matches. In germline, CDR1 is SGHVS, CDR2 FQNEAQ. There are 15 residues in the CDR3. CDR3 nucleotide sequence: TGTGCCAGCAGCTTAAGGAGACAGGGCTCCTACGAGCAGTACTTC. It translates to CASSLRRQGSYEQYF.

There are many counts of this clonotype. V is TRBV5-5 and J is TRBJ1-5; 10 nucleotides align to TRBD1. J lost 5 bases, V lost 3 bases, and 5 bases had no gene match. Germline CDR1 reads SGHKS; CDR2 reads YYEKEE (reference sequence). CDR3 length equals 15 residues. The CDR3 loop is CASSYLGTGDQPQHF. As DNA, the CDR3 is TGTGCCAGCAGCTACCTTGGGACAGGGGATCAGCCCCAGCATTTT.

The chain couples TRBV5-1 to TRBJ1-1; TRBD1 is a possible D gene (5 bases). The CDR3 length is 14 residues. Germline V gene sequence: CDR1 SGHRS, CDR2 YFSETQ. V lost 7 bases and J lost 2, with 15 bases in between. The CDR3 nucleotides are TGCGCCAGCTCCACCCCCGGGGGTAACACTGAAGCTTTCTTT. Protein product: CASSTPGGNTEAFF.

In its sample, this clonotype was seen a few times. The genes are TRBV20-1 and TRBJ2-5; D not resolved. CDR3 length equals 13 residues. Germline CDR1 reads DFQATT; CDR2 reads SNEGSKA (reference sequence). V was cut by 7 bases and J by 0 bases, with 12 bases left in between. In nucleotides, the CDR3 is TGCAGTGGTACGCCCTACTACCAAGAGACCCAGTACTTC. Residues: CSGTPYYQETQYF.

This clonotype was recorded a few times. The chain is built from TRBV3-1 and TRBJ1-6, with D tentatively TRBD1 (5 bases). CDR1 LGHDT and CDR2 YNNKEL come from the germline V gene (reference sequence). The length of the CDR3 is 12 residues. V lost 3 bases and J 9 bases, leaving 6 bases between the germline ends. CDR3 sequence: CASSHGGSPLHF. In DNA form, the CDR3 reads TGTGCCAGCAGCCATGGGGGTTCACCCCTCCACTTT.

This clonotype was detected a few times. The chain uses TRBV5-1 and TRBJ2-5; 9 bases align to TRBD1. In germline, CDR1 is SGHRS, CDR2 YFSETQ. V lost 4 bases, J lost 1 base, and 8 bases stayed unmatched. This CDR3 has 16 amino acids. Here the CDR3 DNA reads TGCGCCAGCAGCCTCGGCGGGACAGGGTTCCAAGAGACCCAGTACTTC. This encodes CASSLGGTGFQETQYF.

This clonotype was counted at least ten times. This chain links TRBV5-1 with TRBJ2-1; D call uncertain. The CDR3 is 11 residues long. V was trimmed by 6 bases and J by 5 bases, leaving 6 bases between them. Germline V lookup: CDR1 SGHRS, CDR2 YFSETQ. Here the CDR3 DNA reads TGCGCCAGCACTCGGAACAATGAGCAGTTCTTC. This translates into CASTRNNEQFF.

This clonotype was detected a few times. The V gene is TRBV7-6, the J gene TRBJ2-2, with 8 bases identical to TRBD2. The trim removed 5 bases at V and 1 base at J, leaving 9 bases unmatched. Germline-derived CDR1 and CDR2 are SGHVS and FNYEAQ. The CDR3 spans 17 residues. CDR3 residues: CASSPTGGARNTGELFF. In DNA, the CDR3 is TGTGCCAGCAGCCCCACGGGGGGGGCTAGGAACACCGGGGAGCTGTTTTTT.

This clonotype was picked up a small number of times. Here the CDR3 reads CSAAGRGYTEAFF. The DNA for the CDR3 is TGCAGTGCCGCAGGACGGGGCTACACTGAAGCTTTCTTT. The V call is TRBV20-1, the J call TRBJ1-1, with TRBD1 as a possible D gene (5 bases). The CDR3 is 13 amino acids. Per the germline V gene, CDR1 is DFQATT and CDR2 is SNEGSKA (reference sequence). Trimming cost V 6 bases and J 3 bases, with 14 bases left between them.

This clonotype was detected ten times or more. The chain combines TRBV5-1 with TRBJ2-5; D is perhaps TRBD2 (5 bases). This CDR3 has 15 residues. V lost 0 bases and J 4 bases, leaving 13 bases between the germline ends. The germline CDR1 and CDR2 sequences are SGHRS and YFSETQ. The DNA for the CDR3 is TGCGCCAGCAGCTTGGGTGGCAGCGGAGGAGAGACCCAGTACTTC. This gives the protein CASSLGGSGGETQYF. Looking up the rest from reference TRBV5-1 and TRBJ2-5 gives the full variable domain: KAGVTQTPRYLIKTRGQQVTLSCSPISGHRSVSWYQQTPGQGLQFLFEYFSETQRNKGNFPGRFSGRQFSNSRSEMNVSTLELGDSALYLCASSLGGSGGETQYFGPGTRLLVL.

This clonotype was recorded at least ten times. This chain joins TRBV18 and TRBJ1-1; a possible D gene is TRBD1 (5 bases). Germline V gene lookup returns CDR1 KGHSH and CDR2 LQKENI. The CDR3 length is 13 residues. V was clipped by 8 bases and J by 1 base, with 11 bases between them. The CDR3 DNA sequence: TGTGCCAGCAGCCCCAGGGAGAACACTGAAGCTTTCTTT. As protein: CASSPRENTEAFF.

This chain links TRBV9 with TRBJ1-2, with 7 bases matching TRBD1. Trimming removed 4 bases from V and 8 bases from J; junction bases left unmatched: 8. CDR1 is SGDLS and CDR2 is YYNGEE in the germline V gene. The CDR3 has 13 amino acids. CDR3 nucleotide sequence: TGTGCCAGCAGCTTAACGACAGGGTTAGGCTACACCTTC. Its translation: CASSLTTGLGYTF.

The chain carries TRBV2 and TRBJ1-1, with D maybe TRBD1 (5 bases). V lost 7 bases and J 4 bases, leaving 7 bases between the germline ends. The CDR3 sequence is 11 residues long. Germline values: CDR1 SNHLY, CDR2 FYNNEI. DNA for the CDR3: TGTGCCAGCACAGGGTTCACTGAAGCTTTCTTT. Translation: CASTGFTEAFF.

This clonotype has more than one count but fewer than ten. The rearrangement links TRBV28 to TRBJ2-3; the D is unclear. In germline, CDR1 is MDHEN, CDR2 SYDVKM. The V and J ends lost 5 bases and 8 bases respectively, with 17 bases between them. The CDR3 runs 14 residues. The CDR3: CASSLLSVESTQYF. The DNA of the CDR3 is TGTGCCAGCAGTCTCCTTTCCGTGGAAAGTACGCAGTATTTT.

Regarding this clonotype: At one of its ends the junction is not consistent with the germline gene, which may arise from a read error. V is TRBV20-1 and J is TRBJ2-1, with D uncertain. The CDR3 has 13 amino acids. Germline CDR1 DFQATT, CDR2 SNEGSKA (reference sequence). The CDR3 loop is CSAPDVGANEQSF. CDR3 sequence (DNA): TGCAGTGCCCCTGACGTAGGCGCAAATGAGCAGTCCTTC.

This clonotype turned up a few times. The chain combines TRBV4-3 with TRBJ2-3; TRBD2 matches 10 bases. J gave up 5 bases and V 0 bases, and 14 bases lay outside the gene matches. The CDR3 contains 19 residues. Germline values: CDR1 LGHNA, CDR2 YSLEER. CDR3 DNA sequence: TGCGCCAGCAGCCAAGACCCCCCGGCTAGCGGGGGACCCGGAGATACGCAGTATTTT. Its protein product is CASSQDPPASGGPGDTQYF.

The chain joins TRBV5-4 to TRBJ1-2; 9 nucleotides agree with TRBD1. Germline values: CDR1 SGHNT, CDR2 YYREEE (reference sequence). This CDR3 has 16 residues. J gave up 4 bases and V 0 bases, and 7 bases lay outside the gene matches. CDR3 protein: CASSLGGQGRTYGYTF. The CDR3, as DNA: TGTGCCAGCAGCTTGGGGGGACAGGGTCGGACCTATGGCTACACCTTC. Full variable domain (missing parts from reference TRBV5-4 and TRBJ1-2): ETGVTQSPTHLIKTRGQQVTLRCSSQSGHNTVSWYQQALGQGPQFIFQYYREEENGRGNFPPRFSGLQFPNYSSELNVNALELDDSALYLCASSLGGQGRTYGYTFGSGTRLTVV.